The TCR beta chain described here comes from a study of CD8+ T cells in alopecia areata. In the study overall: Tofacitinib dosing lasted 6 to 18 months, which was then followed by 6 months off drug. Study-level results: The treated group had a single nonresponder, limiting CD8+ expansion-response conclusions.

Worth noting for this clone: Its antigen is as yet unknown.

The CDR3 loop spans 14 amino acids. The V end was cut by 1 base, the J end by 2 bases, with 8 bases between. CDR1 is SGHTA and CDR2 is FQGNSA in the germline V gene. Treatment noted: oral pan-JAK inhibitor, 5-10 mg twice daily. The authors extracted RNA and reverse transcribed it into cDNA as the sequencing template. Some clones are missing from TCRdb's copy, which holds only in-frame ones; the method was immunoSEQ multiplex PCR. This sample has 200,000 or so clones; roughly 60% occur once, and the top ten carry 5% to 6%. The clonotype originates from a human donor with alopecia areata. Sequenced here: CD4+ T cells sorted from blood, sampled at week 24, from a patient treated with tofacitinib. This chain links TRBV7-2 with TRBJ1-1; D not certain. CDR3 nucleotide sequence: TGTGCCAGCAGCTTAGAGGGTGGAAACACTGAAGCTTTCTTT. Its protein product is CASSLEGGNTEAFF. Using reference TRBV7-2 and TRBJ1-1 for the parts outside the CDR3, the full variable domain is GAGVSQSPSNKVTEKGKDVELRCDPISGHTALYWYRQSLGQGLEFLIYFQGNSAPDKSGLPSDRFSAERTGGSVSTLTIQRTQQEDSAVYLCASSLEGGNTEAFFGQGTRLTVV.